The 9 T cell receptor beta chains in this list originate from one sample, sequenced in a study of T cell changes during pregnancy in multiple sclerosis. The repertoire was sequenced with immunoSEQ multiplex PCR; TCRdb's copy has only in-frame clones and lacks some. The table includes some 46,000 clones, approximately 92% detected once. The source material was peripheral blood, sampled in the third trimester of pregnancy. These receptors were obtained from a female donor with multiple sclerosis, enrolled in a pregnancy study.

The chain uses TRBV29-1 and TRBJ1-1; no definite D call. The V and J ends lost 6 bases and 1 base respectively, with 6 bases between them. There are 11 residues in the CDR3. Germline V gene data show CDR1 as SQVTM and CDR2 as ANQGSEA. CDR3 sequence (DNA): TGCAGCGTATACAAGAACACTGAAGCTTTCTTT. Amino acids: CSVYKNTEAFF.

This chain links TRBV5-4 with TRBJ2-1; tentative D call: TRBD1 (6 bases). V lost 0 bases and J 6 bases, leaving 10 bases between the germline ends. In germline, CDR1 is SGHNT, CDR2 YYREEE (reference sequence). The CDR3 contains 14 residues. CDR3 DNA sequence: TGTGCCAGCAGCTTGGTGGTAGGGGGCAATGAGCAGTTCTTC. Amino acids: CASSLVVGGNEQFF.

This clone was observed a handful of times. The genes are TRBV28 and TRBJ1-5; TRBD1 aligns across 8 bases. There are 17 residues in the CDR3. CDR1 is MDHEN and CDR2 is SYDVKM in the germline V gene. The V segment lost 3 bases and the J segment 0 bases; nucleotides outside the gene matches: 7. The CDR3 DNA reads TGTGCCAGCAGTTTGTATGGGACAGGATATAGCAATCAGCCCCAGCATTTT. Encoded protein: CASSLYGTGYSNQPQHF.

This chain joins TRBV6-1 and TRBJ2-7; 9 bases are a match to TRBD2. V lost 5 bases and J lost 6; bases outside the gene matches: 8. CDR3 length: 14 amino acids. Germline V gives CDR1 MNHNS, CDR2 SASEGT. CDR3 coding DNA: TGTGCCAGCAGTATGATAGCGGGAGTGGGCGAGCAGTACTTC. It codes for CASSMIAGVGEQYF.

CDR3 loop: CASSQIEGRYEQYF. The CDR3 nucleotides read TGCGCCAGCAGCCAAATCGAGGGGAGGTACGAGCAGTACTTC. The rearrangement joins TRBV4-1 to TRBJ2-7; a possible D gene is TRBD2 (6 bases). The germline V and J ends were trimmed by 2 bases and 4 bases, with 12 bases remaining between them. This CDR3 region has 14 residues. The germline V gene has CDR1 MGHRA and CDR2 YSYEKL.

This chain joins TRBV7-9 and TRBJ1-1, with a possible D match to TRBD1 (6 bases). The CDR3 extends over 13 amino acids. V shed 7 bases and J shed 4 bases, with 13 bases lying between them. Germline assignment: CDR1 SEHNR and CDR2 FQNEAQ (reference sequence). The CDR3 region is CASIPQGGTEAFF. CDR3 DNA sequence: TGTGCCAGCATTCCACAGGGTGGCACTGAAGCTTTCTTT.

The CDR3 here is CASSEKAGLDIQYF. CDR3 nucleotides: TGTGCCAGTAGTGAGAAAGCGGGATTGGACATTCAGTACTTC. This rearrangement joins TRBV19 to TRBJ2-4; 7 positions agree with TRBD2. The germline gives CDR1 LNHDA, CDR2 SQIVND (reference sequence). The CDR3 is 14 residues long. The ends lost 5 bases at V and 8 bases at J; junction bases unmatched: 9.

CDR3: CASSPQTERHLEQYF. The CDR3 DNA reads TGTGCCAGCTCACCCCAGACAGAGAGGCATCTCGAGCAGTACTTC. The chain links TRBV18 to TRBJ2-7; D might be TRBD1 (5 bases). Germline CDR1 is KGHSH and CDR2 is LQKENI. V gave up 3 bases and J gave up 6 bases, with 18 bases separating them. The length of the CDR3 is 15 residues.

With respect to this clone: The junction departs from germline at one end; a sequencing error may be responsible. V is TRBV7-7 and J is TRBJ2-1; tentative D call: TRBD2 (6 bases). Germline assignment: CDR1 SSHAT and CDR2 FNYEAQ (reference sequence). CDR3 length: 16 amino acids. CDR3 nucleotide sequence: TGTGCTAGCAGCCTAAGCCGGGCTAGCGCGCACAATGAGCAGTTCTTC. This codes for CASSLSRASAHNEQFF.